This T cell receptor (beta chain) was sequenced for a study of blood T cell repertoires in COVID-19 (dated by TCRdb to the early 2020s). Broadly, across the study: Collaborator samples came from the United States, Italy and Spain and covered acute and convalescent phases of COVID-19. The dataset comprised deeply sampled blood TCRbeta repertoires from subjects exposed to, actively infected with, or recovered from COVID-19. Sample metadata almost always included a de-identified subject ID, COVID-19 status, age in years and sex. Where available, HLA class I and class II types were taken from metadata supplied by the sample provider and were not determined by assay-based typing. The prospective study material was composed of cDNA or gDNA derived from T cells, B-cell-depleted T cells, or PBMCs. A freely available public database, intended as a resource for researchers studying the immune response to SARS-CoV-2, is where the repertoires were released. Samples were obtained from the ongoing ImmuneRACE study (first 160 participants) and from about 1,300 subjects provided by 6 global collaborators.

The germline V gene specifies SGHNT as CDR1 and YENEEA as CDR2. Its CDR3 holds 20 amino acids, cysteine through phenylalanine. Only the CDR3 region is kept as DNA, spanning 60 bases read in frame from base 1. The junction carries 26 bases between V and J, which are trimmed by 0 bases and 3 bases respectively. Of note for this clone: It has no known antigen specificity. The sample holds no much larger clone one base away, and base qualities are not on file.

In the prospective study, participants were roughly 18 to 100 years old, resided in fewer than 25 geographic areas of the United States, and were enrolled through a virtual design. In the prospective study, participants were assigned to cohorts based on the clinical history participants reported in a screening survey and a study questionnaire. In the prospective study, mobile phlebotomists collected whole blood, serum and a nasopharyngeal or oropharyngeal swab from each participant. Over a roughly 2-month period, participants in the prospective study had the option of providing additional blood draws and questionnaires. Prospective study blood samples were shipped either frozen or at room temperature before DNA extraction. General conclusions and limits of the study: The amount of clinical and demographic metadata varied by source and participant and was provided uncurated.

TCRbeta CDR3 regions were amplified from genomic DNA by means of the immunoSEQ Assay, a bias-controlled multiplex PCR. In the authors' own workflow: The number of nucleated cells in each sample was estimated by amplification of reference gene primers within the assay. Sequence reads were collapsed and filtered to measure the absolute abundance of every unique TCRbeta CDR3 rearrangement. For each sample, productive Simpson clonality was calculated as the square root of Simpson's diversity index across productive rearrangements. As stored in TCRdb, this immuneACCESS dataset retains in-frame rearrangements with V and J assigned. A fraction of the clones does not appear; measured against another copy, unresolved V genes explain less than half of the discrepancy, and the remainder lacks a known reason. V, J and clone size reflect that table, while D and trimming were determined from the DNA. The sample includes over 130,000 clones, with 84% observed a single time. The ten largest clones add up to around 3.2% of the sample.

The sequence links TRBV11-3 to TRBJ2-5, with TRBD1 as a weak D call on 6 bases. The receptor was isolated from a woman aged 45-65 years with acute COVID-19. Sequencing was done on a sample of PBMCs or T cells enriched from blood (not recorded which). The CDR3 reads as follows: CASSLDEQGWIQLGEETQYF. The DNA is TGTGCCAGCAGCTTAGACGAACAGGGCTGGATCCAACTAGGGGAAGAGACCCAGTACTTC.